This T cell receptor beta chain was found in a study of cytomegalovirus exposure and HLA in healthy donors. To note about this clone: Its antigen is not identified.

This CDR3 contains 19 residues. The germline V gene encodes CDR1 LGHNA and CDR2 YNFKEQ. The V and J ends lost 0 bases and 3 bases, in that order; junction bases with no gene match: 11. The study's findings and limits: Cytomegalovirus status was reportedly diagnosed by the classifier with high specificity and sensitivity. The authors later linked a missense DCLRE1C variant to TCR beta V- and J-gene trimming. HLA-A and HLA-B allele assignments for most subjects were reportedly predicted accurately using TCR beta sequences. Later on, analysis showed that most CMV-associated TCR beta chains appeared to be HLA-restricted.

60 Vbeta and 13 Jbeta primers were used in PCR. TCRdb's copy holds only in-frame clones and misses some; the assay was immunoSEQ multiplex PCR. Of tens of thousands of clones in the sample, around two thirds were seen once. The chain recombines TRBV4-2 with TRBJ2-1, with 10 bases that match TRBD1. Sequenced sample: PBMCs. The TCR comes from a man aged 60-69 years in good health and CMV-seropositive. The CDR3: CASSQEIGPGQGYYNEQFF. In DNA form, the CDR3 reads TGTGCCAGCAGCCAAGAAATCGGTCCGGGACAGGGGTACTACAATGAGCAGTTCTTC.